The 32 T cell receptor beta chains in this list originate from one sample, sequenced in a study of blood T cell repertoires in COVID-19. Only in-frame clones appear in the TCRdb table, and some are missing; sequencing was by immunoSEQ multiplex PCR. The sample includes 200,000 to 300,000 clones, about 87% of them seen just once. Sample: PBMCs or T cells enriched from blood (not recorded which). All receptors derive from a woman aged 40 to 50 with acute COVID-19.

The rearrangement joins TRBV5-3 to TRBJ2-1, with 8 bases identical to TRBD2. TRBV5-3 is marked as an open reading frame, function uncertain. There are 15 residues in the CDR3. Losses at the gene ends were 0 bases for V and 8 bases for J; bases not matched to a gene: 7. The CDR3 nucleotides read TGTGCCAGAAGCTTGGAGTTAGCGGGAAGTCATGAGCAGTTCTTC. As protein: CARSLELAGSHEQFF.

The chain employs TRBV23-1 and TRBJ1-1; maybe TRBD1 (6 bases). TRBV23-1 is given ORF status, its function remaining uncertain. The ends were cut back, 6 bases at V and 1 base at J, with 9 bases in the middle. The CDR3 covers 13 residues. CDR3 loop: CASSDRRNTEAFF. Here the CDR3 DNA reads TGCGCCAGCAGCGACAGGAGGAACACTGAAGCTTTCTTT.

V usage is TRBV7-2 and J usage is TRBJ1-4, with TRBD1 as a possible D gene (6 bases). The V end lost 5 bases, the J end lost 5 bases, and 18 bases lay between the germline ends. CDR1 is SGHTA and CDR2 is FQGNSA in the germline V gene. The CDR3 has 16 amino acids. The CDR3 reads CASSPSRRGGNEKLFF. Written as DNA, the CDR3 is TGTGCCAGCAGCCCCTCTCGCAGGGGAGGGAATGAAAAACTGTTTTTT.

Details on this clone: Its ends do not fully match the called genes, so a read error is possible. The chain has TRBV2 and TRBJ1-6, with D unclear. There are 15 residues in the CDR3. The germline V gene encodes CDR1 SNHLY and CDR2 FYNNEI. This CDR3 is CASREGNSHNSPLHF. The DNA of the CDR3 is TGTGCCAGCAGAGAAGGTAACAGCCATAATTCACCCCTCCACTTT.

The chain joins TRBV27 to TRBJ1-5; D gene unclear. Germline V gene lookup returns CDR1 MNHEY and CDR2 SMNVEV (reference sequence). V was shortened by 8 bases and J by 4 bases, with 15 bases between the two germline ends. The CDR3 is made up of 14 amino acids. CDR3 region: CASGTRRFNQPQHF. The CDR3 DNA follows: TGTGCCAGCGGCACTCGGCGGTTTAATCAGCCCCAGCATTTT.

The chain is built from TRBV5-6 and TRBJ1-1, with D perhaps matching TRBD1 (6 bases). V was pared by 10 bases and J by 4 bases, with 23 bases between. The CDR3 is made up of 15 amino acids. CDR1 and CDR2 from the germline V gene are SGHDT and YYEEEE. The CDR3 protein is CAAYGRGQGGTEAFF. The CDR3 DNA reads TGTGCCGCTTACGGGAGGGGACAAGGGGGCACTGAAGCTTTCTTT.

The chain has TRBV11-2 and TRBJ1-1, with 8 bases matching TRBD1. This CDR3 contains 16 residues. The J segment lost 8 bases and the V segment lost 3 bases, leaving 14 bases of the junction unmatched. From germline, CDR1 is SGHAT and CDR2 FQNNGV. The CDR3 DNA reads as TGTGCCAGCAGCTTCCGATTATTATCAGGGGGCGGAGAAGCTTTCTTT. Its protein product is CASSFRLLSGGGEAFF.

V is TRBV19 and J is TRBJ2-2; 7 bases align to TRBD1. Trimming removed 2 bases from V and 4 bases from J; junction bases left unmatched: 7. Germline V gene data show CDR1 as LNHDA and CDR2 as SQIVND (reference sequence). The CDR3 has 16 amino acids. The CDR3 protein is CASSILGGGSTGELFF. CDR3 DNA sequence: TGTGCCAGTAGTATACTAGGGGGCGGTAGCACCGGGGAGCTGTTTTTT.

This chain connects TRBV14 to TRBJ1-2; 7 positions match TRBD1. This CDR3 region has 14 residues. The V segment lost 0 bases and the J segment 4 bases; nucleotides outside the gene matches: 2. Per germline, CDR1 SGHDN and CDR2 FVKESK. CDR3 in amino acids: CASSQDWDSYGYTF. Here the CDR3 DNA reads TGTGCCAGCAGCCAAGACTGGGACAGCTATGGCTACACCTTC. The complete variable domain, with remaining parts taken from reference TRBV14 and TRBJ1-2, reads EAGVTQFPSHSVIEKGQTVTLRCDPISGHDNLYWYRRVMGKEIKFLLHFVKESKQDESGMPNNRFLAERTGGTYSTLKVQPAELEDSGVYFCASSQDWDSYGYTFGSGTRLTVV.

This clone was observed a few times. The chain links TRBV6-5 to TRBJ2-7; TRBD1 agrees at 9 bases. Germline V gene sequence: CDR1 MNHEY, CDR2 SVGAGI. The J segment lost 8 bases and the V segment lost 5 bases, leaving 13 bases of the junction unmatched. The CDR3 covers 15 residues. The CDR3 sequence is CASSPGQGGTTKQYF. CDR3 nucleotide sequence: TGTGCCAGCAGTCCGGGACAGGGAGGAACTACGAAGCAGTACTTC.

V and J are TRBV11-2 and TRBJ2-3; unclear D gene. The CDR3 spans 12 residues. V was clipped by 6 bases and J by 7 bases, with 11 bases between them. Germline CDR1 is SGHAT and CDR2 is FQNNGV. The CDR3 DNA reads TGTGCCAGCAGTTCAAATTCCCATACGCAGTATTTT. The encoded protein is CASSSNSHTQYF.

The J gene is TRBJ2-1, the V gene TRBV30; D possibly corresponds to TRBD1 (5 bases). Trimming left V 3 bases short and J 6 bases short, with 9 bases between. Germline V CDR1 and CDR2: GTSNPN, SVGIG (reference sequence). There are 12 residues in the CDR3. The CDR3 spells CAWRWGSNEQFF. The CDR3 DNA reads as TGTGCCTGGAGATGGGGCAGCAATGAGCAGTTCTTC.

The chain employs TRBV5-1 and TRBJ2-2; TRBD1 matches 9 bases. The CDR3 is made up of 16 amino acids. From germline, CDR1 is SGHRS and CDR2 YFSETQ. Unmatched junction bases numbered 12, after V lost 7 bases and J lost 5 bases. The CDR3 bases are TGCGCCAGCGCTTATACCGGGACAGGGAGGACCGGGGAGCTGTTTTTT. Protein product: CASAYTGTGRTGELFF.

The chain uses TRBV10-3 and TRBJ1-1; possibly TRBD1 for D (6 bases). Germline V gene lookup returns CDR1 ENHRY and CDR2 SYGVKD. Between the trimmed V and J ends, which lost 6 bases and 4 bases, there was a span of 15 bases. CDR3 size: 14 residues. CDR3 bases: TGTGCCATCAGGTACAGGGACGTCGGCACTGAAGCTTTCTTT. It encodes CAIRYRDVGTEAFF.

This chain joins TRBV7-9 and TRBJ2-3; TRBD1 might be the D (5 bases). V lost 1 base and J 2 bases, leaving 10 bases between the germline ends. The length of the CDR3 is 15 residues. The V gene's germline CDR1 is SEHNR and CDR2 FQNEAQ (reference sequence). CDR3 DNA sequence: TGTGCCAGCAGCTTAGGAAACAGGAACACAGATACGCAGTATTTT. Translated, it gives CASSLGNRNTDTQYF. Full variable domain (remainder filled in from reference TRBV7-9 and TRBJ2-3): DTGVSQNPRHKITKRGQNVTFRCDPISEHNRLYWYRQTLGQGPEFLTYFQNEAQLEKSRLLSDRFSAERPKGSFSTLEIQRTEQGDSAMYLCASSLGNRNTDTQYFGPGTRLTVL.

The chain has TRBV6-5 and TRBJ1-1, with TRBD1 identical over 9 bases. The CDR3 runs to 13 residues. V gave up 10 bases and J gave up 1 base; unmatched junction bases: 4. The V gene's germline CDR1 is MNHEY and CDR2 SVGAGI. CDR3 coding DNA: TGTGCCACCTCGGGACAGGGGAACACTGAAGCTTTCTTT. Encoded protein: CATSGQGNTEAFF.

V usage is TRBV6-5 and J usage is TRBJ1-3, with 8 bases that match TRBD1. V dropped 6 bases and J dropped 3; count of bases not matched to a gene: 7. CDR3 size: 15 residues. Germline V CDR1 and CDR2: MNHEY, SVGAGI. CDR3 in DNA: TGTGCCAGCAGCCTGGACAGGGTTGGTGGAAACACCATATATTTT. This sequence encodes CASSLDRVGGNTIYF.

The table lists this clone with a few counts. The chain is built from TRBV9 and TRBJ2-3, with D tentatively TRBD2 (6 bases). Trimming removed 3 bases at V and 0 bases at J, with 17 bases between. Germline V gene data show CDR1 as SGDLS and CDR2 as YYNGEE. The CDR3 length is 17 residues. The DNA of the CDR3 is TGTGCCAGCAGCGGAGTACTAGCCACGGCTAGCACAGATACGCAGTATTTT. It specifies CASSGVLATASTDTQYF.

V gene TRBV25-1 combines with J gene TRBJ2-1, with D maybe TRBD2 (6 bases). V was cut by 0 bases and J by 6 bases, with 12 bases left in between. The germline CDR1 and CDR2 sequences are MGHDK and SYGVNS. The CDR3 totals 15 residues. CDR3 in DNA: TGTGCCAGCAGTGAATATAGAGCCGGGGGCAATGAGCAGTTCTTC. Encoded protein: CASSEYRAGGNEQFF.

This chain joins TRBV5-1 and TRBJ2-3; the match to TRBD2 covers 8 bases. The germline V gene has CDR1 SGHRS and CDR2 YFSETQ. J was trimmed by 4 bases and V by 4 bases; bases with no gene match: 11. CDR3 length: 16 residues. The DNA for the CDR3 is TGCGCCAGCAGCGTCGAGGGGCGGGGGGACTCAGATACGCAGTATTTT. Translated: CASSVEGRGDSDTQYF.

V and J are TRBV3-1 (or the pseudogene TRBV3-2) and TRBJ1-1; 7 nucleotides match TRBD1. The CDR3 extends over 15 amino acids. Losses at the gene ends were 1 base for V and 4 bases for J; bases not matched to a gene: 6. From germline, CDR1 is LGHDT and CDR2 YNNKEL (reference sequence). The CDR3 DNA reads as TGTGCCAGCAGCCAAGGGACAGGCCCTTCCACTGAAGCTTTCTTT. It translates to CASSQGTGPSTEAFF.

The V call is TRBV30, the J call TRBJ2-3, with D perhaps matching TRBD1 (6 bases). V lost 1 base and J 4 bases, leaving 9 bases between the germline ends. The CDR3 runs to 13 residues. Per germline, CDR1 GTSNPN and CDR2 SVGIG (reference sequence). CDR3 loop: CAWSAGAADTQYF. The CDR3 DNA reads TGTGCCTGGAGTGCAGGGGCCGCAGATACGCAGTATTTT.

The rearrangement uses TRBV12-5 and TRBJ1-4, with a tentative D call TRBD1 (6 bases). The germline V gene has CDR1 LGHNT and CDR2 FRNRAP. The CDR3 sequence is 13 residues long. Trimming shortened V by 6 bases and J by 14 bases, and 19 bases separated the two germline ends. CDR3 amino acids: CASGYGDTGGLFF. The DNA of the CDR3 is TGTGCTAGTGGCTACGGGGACACGGGGGGCCTGTTTTTT.

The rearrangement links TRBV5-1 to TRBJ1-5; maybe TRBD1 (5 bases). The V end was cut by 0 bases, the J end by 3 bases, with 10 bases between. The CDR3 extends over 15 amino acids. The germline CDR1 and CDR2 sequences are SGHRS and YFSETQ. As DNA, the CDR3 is TGCGCCAGCAGCTTGGACGACAGCCCCAATCAGCCCCAGCATTTT. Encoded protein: CASSLDDSPNQPQHF.

The CDR3 spells CASSISGATNEKLFF. The CDR3, as DNA: TGTGCCAGTAGTATCTCAGGGGCAACTAATGAAAAACTGTTTTTT. The gene calls are TRBV19 and TRBJ1-4, with a weak D call TRBD1 (6 bases). The CDR3 contains 15 residues. Looked up from germline, CDR1 is LNHDA and CDR2 is SQIVND (reference sequence). V was trimmed by 3 bases and J by 0 bases, leaving 8 bases between them.

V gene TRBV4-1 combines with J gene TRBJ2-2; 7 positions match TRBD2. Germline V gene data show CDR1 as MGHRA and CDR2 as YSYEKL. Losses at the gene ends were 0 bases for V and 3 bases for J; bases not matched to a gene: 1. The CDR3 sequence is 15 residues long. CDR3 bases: TGCGCCAGCAGCCAAGAAACTAGCGACACCGGGGAGCTGTTTTTT. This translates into CASSQETSDTGELFF.

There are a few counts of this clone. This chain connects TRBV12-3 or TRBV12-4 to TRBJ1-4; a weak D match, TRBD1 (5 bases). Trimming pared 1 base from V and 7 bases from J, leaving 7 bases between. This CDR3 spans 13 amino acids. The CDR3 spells CASSLVGGEKLFF. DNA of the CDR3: TGTGCCAGCAGTTTAGTGGGGGGTGAAAAACTGTTTTTT.

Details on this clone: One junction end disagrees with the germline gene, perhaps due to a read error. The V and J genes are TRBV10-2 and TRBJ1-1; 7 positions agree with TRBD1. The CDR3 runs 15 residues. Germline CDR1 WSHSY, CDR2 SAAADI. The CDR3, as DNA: TGCGCCAGCAGTGTTCGGAGGGGGCGGGACACTGAGGCTTTCTTT. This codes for CASSVRRGRDTEAFF.

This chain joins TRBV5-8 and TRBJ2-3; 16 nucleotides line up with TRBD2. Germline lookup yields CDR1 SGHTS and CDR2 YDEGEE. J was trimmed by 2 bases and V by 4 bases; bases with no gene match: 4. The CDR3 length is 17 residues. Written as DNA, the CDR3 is TGTGCCAGCAGCCCTGGGACTAGCGGGAGGGCCACAGATACGCAGTATTTT. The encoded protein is CASSPGTSGRATDTQYF.

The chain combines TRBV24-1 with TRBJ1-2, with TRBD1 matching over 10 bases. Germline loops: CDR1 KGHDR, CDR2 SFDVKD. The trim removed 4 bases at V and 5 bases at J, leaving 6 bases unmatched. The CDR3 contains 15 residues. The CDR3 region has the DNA TGTGCCACCAGTGACTCGACAGGGGGCGGGTATGGCTACACCTTC. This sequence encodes CATSDSTGGGYGYTF.

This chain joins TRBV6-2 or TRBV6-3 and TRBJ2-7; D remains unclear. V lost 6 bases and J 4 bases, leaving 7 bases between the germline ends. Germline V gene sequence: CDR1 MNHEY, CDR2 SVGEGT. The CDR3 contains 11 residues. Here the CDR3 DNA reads TGTGCCAGCAGCGACATGTACGAGCAGTACGTC. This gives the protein CASSDMYEQYV.

CDR3 amino acids: CASSFKSSTDTQYF. CDR3 nucleotide sequence: TGTGCCAGCAGCTTTAAATCTAGCACAGATACGCAGTATTTT. This sequence joins TRBV5-4 and TRBJ2-3; D unclear. CDR3 length: 14 residues. Germline assignment: CDR1 SGHNT and CDR2 YYREEE (reference sequence). Between the trimmed V and J ends, which lost 2 bases and 0 bases, there was a span of 7 bases.